The 9 T cell receptor beta chains listed next were all sequenced from one sample in a study of T cells in tumors and immune-related adverse events. Here immunoSEQ multiplex PCR was the method, and the copy in TCRdb shows in-frame clones only, minus some. The data show roughly 2,500 clones, about 83% seen once. The sequencing here drew on tumor tissue, taken from a patient treated with anti-PD-1 therapy. The source is a female donor with metastatic renal cell carcinoma.

This clone was counted between two and nine times. The J gene is TRBJ2-2, the V gene TRBV19, with D possibly TRBD2 on 6 matching bases. The length of the CDR3 is 14 residues. The V and J ends lost 5 bases and 3 bases respectively, with 10 bases between them. Germline lookup yields CDR1 LNHDA and CDR2 SQIVND (reference sequence). CDR3: CASSGRGDTGELFF. CDR3 DNA sequence: TGTGCCAGTAGTGGGCGGGGCGACACCGGGGAGCTGTTTTTT.

This chain joins TRBV6-5 and TRBJ1-3; D is unresolved. The CDR3 contains 13 residues. Germline V gives CDR1 MNHEY, CDR2 SVGAGI. V was pared by 6 bases and J by 0 bases, with 6 bases between. CDR3 bases: TGTGCCAGCAGCCCCCACTCTGGAAACACCATATATTTT. Translation gives CASSPHSGNTIYF.

This clone has just a few counts. The rearrangement links TRBV19 to TRBJ2-4, with TRBD1 matching over 8 bases. The CDR3 is 14 residues long. Germline CDR1 reads LNHDA; CDR2 reads SQIVND (reference sequence). The V gene end was trimmed by 7 bases and the J gene end by 1 base; junction bases not matched to a gene: 3. CDR3 bases: TGTGCCAGTAACCAGGGGGCGGCCAAAAACATTCAGTACTTC. This encodes CASNQGAAKNIQYF.

This chain links TRBV21-1 with TRBJ1-6. TRBV21-1 is noted as a pseudogene. The CDR3 is 17 residues long. As DNA, the CDR3 is TGTGCCAGCAGCAAGTCCCGAGGGCCGGGGAAAAATTCACCCCTCCACTTT. This encodes CASSKSRGPGKNSPLHF.

V and J are TRBV5-4 and TRBJ2-1; D is unclear. This CDR3 spans 15 amino acids. Trimming shortened V by 0 bases and J by 1 base, and 8 bases separated the two germline ends. Germline loops: CDR1 SGHNT, CDR2 YYREEE (reference sequence). The CDR3 loop reads CASSLDSVSYNEQFF. In DNA, the CDR3 is TGTGCCAGCAGCTTGGACAGTGTATCCTACAATGAGCAGTTCTTC. The full variable domain, in which reference TRBV5-4 and TRBJ2-1 provide the parts outside the CDR3, is ETGVTQSPTHLIKTRGQQVTLRCSSQSGHNTVSWYQQALGQGPQFIFQYYREEENGRGNFPPRFSGLQFPNYSSELNVNALELDDSALYLCASSLDSVSYNEQFFGPGTRLTVL.

The gene calls are TRBV6-6 and TRBJ1-1, with 7 bases lining up with TRBD1. This CDR3 is built from 14 residues. The J segment lost 7 bases and the V segment lost 4 bases, leaving 9 bases of the junction unmatched. Germline CDR1 is MNHNY and CDR2 is SVGAGI (reference sequence). The CDR3 region has the DNA TGTGCCAGCAGTTCACCCAGGGGGAAGGGTGAAGCTTTCTTT. It encodes CASSSPRGKGEAFF.

The rearrangement joins TRBV7-8 to TRBJ2-1, with TRBD2 identical over 7 bases. The CDR3 has 16 residues. The V gene's germline CDR1 is SGHVS and CDR2 FQNEAQ. V was pared by 1 base and J by 4 bases, with 7 bases of the junction left unmatched. The CDR3 nucleotides read TGTGCCAGCAGCTTAGGAGGCGGGGGTACTTACAATGAGCAGTTCTTC. It is translated as CASSLGGGGTYNEQFF.

This chain connects TRBV27 to TRBJ1-2; 7 positions match TRBD1. The germline V gene encodes CDR1 MNHEY and CDR2 SMNVEV (reference sequence). With V trimmed by 6 bases and J by 4 bases, 5 bases remained unmatched. The CDR3 sequence is 13 residues long. The CDR3 DNA reads TGTGCCAGCAGCCCGACAGGGACCTATGGCTACACCTTC. Amino acid sequence: CASSPTGTYGYTF.

CDR3 sequence reads: CASSHLQRMNTEAFF. In nucleotides, the CDR3 is TGTGCCAGCAGCCACCTACAGCGAATGAACACTGAAGCTTTCTTT. The chain links TRBV4-2 to TRBJ1-1; the D is unclear. V lost 3 bases and J lost 0, with 11 bases in between. Germline lookup yields CDR1 LGHNA and CDR2 YNFKEQ. The CDR3 has 15 amino acids.